This TCR beta chain was retrieved from a study of cytomegalovirus exposure and HLA in healthy donors. General study results and limits: In a later analysis, 15,000 to 20,000 TCR beta sequences were associated with HLA alleles at 0.05 false discovery rate.

On this clone: Its antigen is undetermined.

This CDR3 is built from 14 residues. The germline V gene encodes CDR1 MDHEN and CDR2 SYDVKM. The ends lost 2 bases at V and 3 bases at J; junction bases unmatched: 2. Researchers ran the PCR with 60 Vbeta and 13 Jbeta primers. Only in-frame clones appear in the TCRdb table, and some are missing; sequencing was by immunoSEQ multiplex PCR. This repertoire shows fewer than 250,000 clones, about 82% found once; its top ten account for about 3%. The TCR was taken from a man in his thirties or forties in good health and CMV-seronegative. The sequencing input was PBMCs. This chain links TRBV28 with TRBJ1-2, with 8 bases aligning to TRBD1. CDR3 region: CASSLTGGHYGYTF. DNA for the CDR3: TGTGCCAGCAGTTTAACAGGGGGGCACTATGGCTACACCTTC.